This entry lists 5 T cell receptor beta chains sequenced from one sample in a study of blood T cells in healthy people across ages. Primed by a sample-barcoded 5' primer and a J-beta primer mix, a second PCR proceeded for roughly 6 to 12 cycles. TCRdb processed the 5' RACE reads anew with MiXCR; each CDR3 protein has one entry. The sample has 2 million or so distinct CDR3 sequences; around half are singletons. Sequenced input: blood. These receptor sequences come from a woman aged 40 to 50 in good health.

The V gene is TRBV10-3, the J gene TRBJ1-4, with a tentative D call TRBD1 (6 bases). The CDR3 runs to 14 residues. Per germline, CDR1 ENHRY and CDR2 SYGVKD. V dropped 2 bases and J dropped 7 bases, with 11 bases sitting between them. CDR3: CAISETGRGEKLFF. The DNA for the CDR3 is TGTGCCATCAGTGAGACAGGGCGTGGTGAAAAACTGTTTTTT.

The chain uses TRBV7-9 and TRBJ2-5; 8 bases are shared with TRBD1. V shed 5 bases, J shed 1 base, and the junction held 9 bases outside the gene matches. CDR1 SEHNR and CDR2 FQNEAQ come from the germline V gene (reference sequence). The CDR3 is made up of 16 amino acids. As DNA, the CDR3 is TGTGCCAGCAGCCCTAACAGGGGGTCGGGCCAAGAGACCCAGTACTTC. As protein: CASSPNRGSGQETQYF.

As regards this clonotype: One end of the junction varies from germline; a read error may be responsible. The chain has TRBV19 and TRBJ2-7, with 7 positions matching TRBD1. Per germline, CDR1 LNHDA and CDR2 SQIVND (reference sequence). The CDR3 extends over 14 amino acids. This chain's CDR3 is CAGRMDRQSYEQYF. CDR3 DNA: TGTGCCGGTAGAATGGACAGGCAATCCTACGAGCAGTACTTC.

This clonotype was seen only a few times. V and J are TRBV15 and TRBJ2-5, with 13 bases fitting TRBD2. J lost 5 bases, V lost 0 bases, and 15 bases had no gene match. This CDR3 has 20 amino acids. The germline gives CDR1 LNHNV, CDR2 YYDKDF (reference sequence). The CDR3 DNA reads as TGTGCCACCAGCAGAGATAACCCCACCGGACTAGCGGGGGTAGGGGAGACCCAGTACTTC. It translates to CATSRDNPTGLAGVGETQYF.

The rearrangement uses TRBV7-2 and TRBJ2-5, with D possibly being TRBD2 (7 bases). Germline V gene lookup returns CDR1 SGHTA and CDR2 FQGNSA. CDR3 length equals 14 residues. Trimming left V 8 bases short and J 1 base short, with 14 bases between. CDR3 bases: TGTGCCAGCTTCGAGGGGGGGGGCCAAGAGACCCAGTACTTC. Encoded protein: CASFEGGGQETQYF. Full variable domain (outside the CDR3, taken from reference TRBV7-2 and TRBJ2-5): GAGVSQSPSNKVTEKGKDVELRCDPISGHTALYWYRQSLGQGLEFLIYFQGNSAPDKSGLPSDRFSAERTGGSVSTLTIQRTQQEDSAVYLCASFEGGGQETQYFGPGTRLLVL.